This T cell receptor beta chain is drawn from a study of T cell responses to AZD1222 COVID-19 vaccine. Whole-study findings and limits: Baseline seropositives among AZD1222 recipients totaled only six or seven.

This clone appeared once. Its antigen is not known. Germline CDR1 reads GTSNPN; CDR2 reads SVGIG (reference sequence). There are 15 residues in the CDR3. Between the trimmed V and J ends, which lost 3 bases and 2 bases, there was a span of 14 bases. TCRdb's table, derived via immunoSEQ multiplex PCR, lists solely in-frame clones and lacks some. Found here are about 180,000 clones, approximately 91% of them singletons; the top ten hold about 2.1%. V gene TRBV30 combines with J gene TRBJ1-3, with a tentative D call TRBD1 (5 bases). The clonotype was recovered from an adult who received the AZD1222 COVID-19 vaccine. The input for sequencing was peripheral blood, taken 28 days after the second AZD1222 dose. The CDR3 sequence: CAWSPPRGTGNTIYF. The DNA for the CDR3 is TGTGCCTGGAGCCCCCCCCGGGGGACTGGAAACACCATATATTTT.